This TCR beta chain was recorded in a study of CD8 T cells in Susac syndrome. The authors sequenced TCR beta from blood CD8+ and CD4+ T cells. Negative isolation yielded CD8+ and CD4+ T cells; FACS enriched TEMRA cells. The ends were cut back, 4 bases at V and 0 bases at J, with 15 bases in the middle. Germline CDR1 is LGHDT and CDR2 is YNNKEL (reference sequence). The CDR3 spans 16 residues. Reverse transcription used about 0.45 to 1 ug RNA and random hexamers. TCRdb called the immunoSEQ multiplex PCR reads again in MiXCR, with one record for every CDR3 protein. The sample lists 200,000 to 300,000 distinct CDR3 sequences, roughly 93% occurring once.

Sequencing was done on a sample of CD4+ T cells from PBMCs. The J gene is TRBJ1-1, the V gene TRBV3-1, with D perhaps TRBD1 (6 bases). The sequence was collected from a human donor with multiple sclerosis. The CDR3 sequence is CASSLGGRMMNTEAFF. In DNA, the CDR3 is TGTGCCAGCAGCCTGGGGGGCAGGATGATGAACACTGAAGCTTTCTTT.